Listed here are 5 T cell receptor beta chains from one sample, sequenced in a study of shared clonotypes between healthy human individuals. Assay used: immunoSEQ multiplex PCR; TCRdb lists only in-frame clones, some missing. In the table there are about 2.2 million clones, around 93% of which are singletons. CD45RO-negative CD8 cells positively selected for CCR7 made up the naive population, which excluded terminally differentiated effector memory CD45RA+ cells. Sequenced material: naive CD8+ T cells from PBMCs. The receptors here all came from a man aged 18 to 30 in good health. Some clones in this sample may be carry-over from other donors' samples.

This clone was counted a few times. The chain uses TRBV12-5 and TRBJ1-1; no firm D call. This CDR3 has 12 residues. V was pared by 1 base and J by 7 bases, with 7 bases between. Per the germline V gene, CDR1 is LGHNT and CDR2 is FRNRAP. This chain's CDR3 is CASGLGAGEAFF. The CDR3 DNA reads TGTGCTAGTGGTTTGGGGGCCGGTGAAGCTTTCTTT.

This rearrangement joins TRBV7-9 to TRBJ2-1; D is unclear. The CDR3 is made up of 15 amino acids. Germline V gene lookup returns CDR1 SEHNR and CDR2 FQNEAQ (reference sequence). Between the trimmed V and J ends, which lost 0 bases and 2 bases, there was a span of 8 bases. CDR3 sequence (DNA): TGTGCCAGCAGCTTAGCAGTTACCACCTACAATGAGCAGTTCTTC. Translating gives CASSLAVTTYNEQFF.

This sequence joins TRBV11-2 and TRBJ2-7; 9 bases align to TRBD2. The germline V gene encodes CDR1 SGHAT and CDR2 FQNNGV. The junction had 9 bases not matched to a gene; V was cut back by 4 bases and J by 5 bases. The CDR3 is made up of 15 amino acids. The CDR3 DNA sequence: TGTGCCAGCAGCTCCTCGGCGGGAGGGTTCCACGAGCAGTACTTC. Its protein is CASSSSAGGFHEQYF.

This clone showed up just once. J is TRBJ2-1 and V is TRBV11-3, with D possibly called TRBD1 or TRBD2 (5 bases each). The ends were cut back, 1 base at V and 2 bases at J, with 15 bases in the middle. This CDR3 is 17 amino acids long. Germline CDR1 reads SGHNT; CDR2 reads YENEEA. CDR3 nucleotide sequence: TGTGCCAGCAGCTTAGGAAGGGGTGGACTCACCTACAATGAGCAGTTCTTC. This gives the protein CASSLGRGGLTYNEQFF.

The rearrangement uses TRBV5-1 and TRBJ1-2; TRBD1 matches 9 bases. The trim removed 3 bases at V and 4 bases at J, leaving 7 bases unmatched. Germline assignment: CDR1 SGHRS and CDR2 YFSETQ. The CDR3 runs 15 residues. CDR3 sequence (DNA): TGCGCCAGCAGCTCCAGAGCGGGACAGGGCTATGGCTACACCTTC. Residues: CASSSRAGQGYGYTF. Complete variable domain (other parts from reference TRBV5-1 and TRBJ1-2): KAGVTQTPRYLIKTRGQQVTLSCSPISGHRSVSWYQQTPGQGLQFLFEYFSETQRNKGNFPGRFSGRQFSNSRSEMNVSTLELGDSALYLCASSSRAGQGYGYTFGSGTRLTVV.